These 13 T cell receptor beta chains were sequenced from one sample in a study of blood T cell repertoires in COVID-19. The assay was immunoSEQ multiplex PCR, and TCRdb's table has in-frame clones only and misses some. The table shows some 290,000 clones, with under 90% occurring only once. Sequenced input: peripheral blood. Receptors originate from a woman aged 25 to 39 with COVID-19, enrolled during active disease.

The rearrangement joins TRBV11-3 to TRBJ1-1; D perhaps matches TRBD1 (5 bases). The CDR3 has 13 amino acids. The germline V and J ends were trimmed by 5 bases and 1 base, with 8 bases remaining between them. Germline CDR1 reads SGHNT; CDR2 reads YENEEA. The CDR3 reads CASSRGSNTEAFF. CDR3 bases: TGTGCCAGCAGCAGGGGCTCGAACACTGAAGCTTTCTTT. Variable domain in full (rest from reference TRBV11-3 and TRBJ1-1): EAGVVQSPRYKIIEKKQPVAFWCNPISGHNTLYWYLQNLGQGPELLIRYENEEAVDDSQLPKDRFSAERLKGVDSTLKIQPAELGDSAVYLCASSRGSNTEAFFGQGTRLTVV.

This rearrangement joins TRBV5-4 to TRBJ2-1; 10 bases agree with TRBD1. V dropped 5 bases and J dropped 5; count of bases not matched to a gene: 7. The germline CDR1 and CDR2 sequences are SGHNT and YYREEE (reference sequence). The CDR3 contains 15 residues. The DNA for the CDR3 is TGTGCCAGCAGGGATTGGGACAGGGGTGACAATGAGCAGTTCTTC. Translating it yields CASRDWDRGDNEQFF.

This clone was recorded once. The chain recombines TRBV5-8 with TRBJ1-5; a weak D match, TRBD1 (6 bases). Trimming left V 4 bases short and J 6 bases short, with 20 bases between. The CDR3 spans 16 residues. CDR1 is SGHTS and CDR2 is YDEGEE in the germline V gene. CDR3 coding DNA: TGTGCCAGCAGCCCCGAATGGGGGGGGCTCGGTCAGCCCCAGCATTTT. It codes for CASSPEWGGLGQPQHF.

The rearrangement joins TRBV6-4 to TRBJ2-1; TRBD1 agrees at 9 bases. CDR1 MRHNA and CDR2 SNTAGT come from the germline V gene. V lost 7 bases, J lost 6 bases, and 4 bases stayed unmatched. CDR3 length equals 13 residues. This CDR3 is CASTGTGSNEQFF. DNA for the CDR3: TGTGCCAGCACCGGGACAGGGAGCAATGAGCAGTTCTTC.

The V call is TRBV11-1, the J call TRBJ1-2, with 11 positions matching TRBD1. The V segment lost 4 bases and the J segment 4 bases; nucleotides outside the gene matches: 5. The CDR3 runs 15 residues. Germline CDR1 and CDR2: SGHAT and FQDESV (reference sequence). The CDR3 bases are TGTGCCAGCAGCTCGCCAGGACAGGGGGCCTATGGCTACACCTTC. This sequence encodes CASSSPGQGAYGYTF.

V gene TRBV13 combines with J gene TRBJ1-1, with D possibly being TRBD1 (5 bases). V was clipped by 5 bases and J by 3 bases, with 13 bases between them. This CDR3 is 14 amino acids long. Germline V gene sequence: CDR1 PRHDT, CDR2 FYEKMQ (reference sequence). The CDR3 nucleotides are TGTGCCAGCAGCACCTCGGGGGGATACACTGAAGCTTTCTTT. It codes for CASSTSGGYTEAFF.

Ten or more counts support this clone. The rearrangement joins TRBV19 to TRBJ2-1, with D possibly being TRBD2 (6 bases). The CDR3 is 15 residues long. V lost 5 bases to trimming and J lost 2 bases, with 13 bases between them. Germline V gene data show CDR1 as LNHDA and CDR2 as SQIVND (reference sequence). The CDR3 spells CASSPGTRTYNEQFF. DNA of the CDR3: TGTGCCAGTAGTCCCGGGACTCGGACCTACAATGAGCAGTTCTTC.

This clone was seen repeatedly, ten times or more. The CDR3 here is CASSLVTSGSGNEQFF. As DNA, the CDR3 is TGTGCCAGCAGCTTAGTTACTAGCGGGAGTGGGAATGAGCAGTTCTTC. The V and J genes are TRBV13 and TRBJ2-1; 11 nucleotides match TRBD2. The CDR3 sequence is 16 residues long. The J segment lost 7 bases and the V segment lost 1 base, leaving 6 bases of the junction unmatched. Germline V lookup: CDR1 PRHDT, CDR2 FYEKMQ (reference sequence). The full variable domain, rest sourced from reference TRBV13 and TRBJ2-1, is AAGVIQSPRHLIKEKRETATLKCYPIPRHDTVYWYQQGPGQDPQFLISFYEKMQSDKGSIPDRFSAQQFSDYHSELNMSSLELGDSALYFCASSLVTSGSGNEQFFGPGTRLTVL.

This chain joins TRBV29-1 and TRBJ1-1; perhaps TRBD1 as D (5 bases). The V end lost 7 bases, the J end lost 3 bases, and 21 bases lay between the germline ends. The CDR3 covers 15 residues. Germline V CDR1 and CDR2: SQVTM, ANQGSEA. The CDR3 region is CSAGEAESGDTEAFF. The CDR3 DNA reads as TGCAGCGCCGGGGAGGCTGAATCGGGGGACACTGAAGCTTTCTTT.

V is TRBV11-1 and J is TRBJ2-2, with a tentative D call TRBD2 (5 bases). Trimming shortened V by 5 bases and J by 6 bases, and 10 bases separated the two germline ends. Germline-derived CDR1 and CDR2 are SGHAT and FQDESV (reference sequence). This CDR3 region has 13 residues. Written as DNA, the CDR3 is TGTGCCAGCAGCCGTCGGGATCCCGGGGAGCTGTTTTTT. Residues: CASSRRDPGELFF.

The J gene is TRBJ2-3, the V gene TRBV14, with no clear D. Germline CDR1 reads SGHDN; CDR2 reads FVKESK. The CDR3 covers 12 residues. The V end was cut by 5 bases, the J end by 4 bases, with 7 bases between. CDR3 sequence reads: CASSLSPDTQYF. The CDR3 DNA is TGTGCCAGCAGCTTAAGCCCAGATACGCAGTATTTT.

V gene TRBV5-1 combines with J gene TRBJ2-2; D might be TRBD2 (6 bases). The ends were cut back, 2 bases at V and 5 bases at J, with 13 bases in the middle. The CDR3 is 15 residues long. The germline V gene encodes CDR1 SGHRS and CDR2 YFSETQ. Written as DNA, the CDR3 is TGCGCCAGCAGCTTTGGGGGAGGTGAAACCGGGGAGCTGTTTTTT. This translates into CASSFGGGETGELFF.

This clone was counted a few times. This specimen includes other DNA sequences encoding the same CDR3. This chain links TRBV9 with TRBJ2-1; 13 bases map to TRBD2. There are 17 residues in the CDR3. The germline V gene has CDR1 SGDLS and CDR2 YYNGEE. V trimming: 0 bases; J trimming: 9 bases; junction bases outside the gene matches: 9. The chain's CDR3 is CASSVGSGTSGIGEQFF. CDR3 in DNA: TGTGCCAGCAGCGTAGGAAGTGGGACTAGCGGGATCGGTGAGCAGTTCTTC.